These T cell receptor beta chains were read from a single sample in a study of T cells after yellow fever vaccination. TCRdb itself ran the 5' RACE reads through MiXCR, one entry per CDR3 protein. The table has 500,000 to 650,000 distinct CDR3 sequences, roughly 13% seen once. This material consisted of PBMCs, taken on the day of the yellow fever booster vaccination. Receptor source: a young man who received the YFV17D yellow fever vaccine. Each CDR3 is given with its conserved first and last residue. The D gene is left open where the match is weak. Clone size is stated in some rows and not others, as once, few, many or a class when expanded.

J gene | V gene | D gene | clone size | CDR3 protein | CDR3 DNA
TRBJ2-1 | TRBV15 | NA | NA | CATSKFGGRLNYNEQFF | TGTGCCACCAGCAAGTTTGGGGGGCGGCTGAACTACAATGAGCAGTTCTTC
TRBJ2-1 | TRBV30 | TRBD2 | NA | CASSASGSYNEQFF | TGTGCCTCCTCAGCTAGCGGTTCCTACAATGAGCAGTTCTTC
TRBJ2-5 | TRBV23-1 | NA | many | CASSQGPYF | TGCGCCAGCAGCCAAGGACCGTACTTC
TRBJ1-2 | TRBV20-1 | TRBD1 | NA | CSARASGTGGYGYTF | TGCAGTGCTAGAGCCTCCGGGACAGGGGGATATGGCTACACCTTC
TRBJ2-3 | TRBV19 | NA | few | CASSITRGGRTDTQYF | TGTGCCAGTAGTATAACCCGGGGAGGCCGGACAGATACGCAGTATTTT
TRBJ1-1 | TRBV20-1 | NA | few | CSLPGKWGNTEAFF | TGCAGCCTACCAGGAAAGTGGGGGAACACTGAAGCTTTCTTT
TRBJ2-1 | TRBV6-1 | NA | few | CASGLTDGNEQFF | TGTGCCAGCGGGCTTACCGACGGCAATGAGCAGTTCTTC
TRBJ1-1 | TRBV20-1 | NA | NA | CSASRQATEAFF | TGCAGTGCCTCCCGACAGGCCACTGAAGCTTTCTTT
TRBJ2-5 | TRBV7-2 | NA | NA | CASRRTGLQEETQYF | TGTGCCAGCAGGCGTACGGGACTCCAAGAAGAGACCCAGTACTTC
TRBJ2-3 | TRBV5-1 | TRBD2 | NA | CASSLQLAGGASTDTQYF | TGCGCCAGCAGCTTACAACTAGCGGGAGGCGCAAGCACAGATACGCAGTATTTT
TRBJ2-2 | TRBV4-3 | NA | few | CASSQVPDRDTGELFF | TGCGCCAGCAGCCAAGTTCCGGACAGAGACACCGGGGAGCTGTTTTTT
TRBJ2-7 | TRBV20-1 | TRBD2 | NA | CSAIPGRAGDEQYF | TGCAGTGCTATTCCCGGGAGGGCGGGCGACGAGCAGTACTTC
TRBJ2-7 | TRBV7-9 | NA | NA | CASSSGQKVFYEQYF | TGTGCCAGCAGCTCAGGACAGAAAGTATTCTACGAGCAGTACTTC
TRBJ1-1 | TRBV7-2 | NA | few | CASSREIVKAFF | TGTGCCAGCAGCCGAGAAATTGTAAAAGCTTTCTTT
TRBJ2-5 | TRBV5-1 | NA | few | CASSSLLGAETQYF | TGCGCCAGCAGCTCCCTCCTCGGGGCAGAGACCCAGTACTTC
TRBJ2-7 | TRBV7-9 | NA | many | CASSSHQLQGSNYEQYF | TGTGCCAGCAGTTCACACCAACTACAGGGTTCCAACTACGAGCAGTACTTC
TRBJ1-4 | TRBV7-8 | NA | NA | CASSLARAPAPTNEKLFF | TGTGCCAGCAGCTTAGCGCGGGCGCCCGCTCCAACTAATGAAAAACTGTTTTTT
TRBJ1-2 | TRBV7-2 | NA | NA | CASSLRGRRDYGYTF | TGTGCCAGCAGCTTAAGGGGTCGTCGTGACTATGGCTACACCTTC
TRBJ2-1 | TRBV9 | TRBD2 | few | CASSKGLENRNEQFF | TGTGCCAGCAGCAAGGGACTAGAGAATAGGAATGAGCAGTTCTTC
TRBJ2-7 | TRBV14 | TRBD2 | NA | CASSQDWEDSGGFFSYEQYF | TGTGCCAGCAGCCAAGACTGGGAGGATAGCGGGGGTTTCTTCTCCTACGAGCAGTACTTC
TRBJ2-1 | TRBV11-1 | NA | few | CASSRNLGWDQGEVEQFF | TGTGCCAGCAGCCGAAACCTCGGGTGGGATCAGGGAGAGGTTGAGCAGTTCTTC
TRBJ2-2 | TRBV3-1 | TRBD2 | NA | CAFSYRRSGGRAGGELFF | TGTGCCTTCAGTTATCGTAGGTCAGGAGGGAGGGCCGGCGGGGAGCTGTTTTTT
TRBJ2-7 | TRBV28 | NA | few | CASSLIVGKDEQYF | TGTGCCAGCAGTTTGATAGTGGGGAAAGACGAGCAGTACTTC
TRBJ2-7 | TRBV7-2 | NA | many | CASSLVEGPYEQYF | TGTGCCAGCAGCTTAGTTGAGGGACCCTACGAGCAGTACTTC
TRBJ2-2 | TRBV12-3/TRBV12-4 | NA | NA | CASSSGQVTGELFF | TGTGCCAGCAGTTCAGGGCAGGTGACCGGGGAGCTGTTTTTT
TRBJ1-1 | TRBV5-1 | TRBD1 | NA | CASSLSGGGFEAFF | TGCGCCAGCAGCTTGTCAGGGGGCGGATTTGAAGCTTTCTTT